This T cell receptor beta chain came from a study of blood T cell repertoires in COVID-19. Per the authors' pipeline: Cell counts per sample came from amplifying reference gene primers. Assay: immunoSEQ multiplex PCR; the TCRdb copy retains only in-frame clones and omits some. That table supplies the V and J calls and clone size; D and trimming were determined from the DNA. This sample has some 220,000 clones; 80% to 90% occur once, and the top ten carry 15% to 20%. This clone came up once. This clonotype was sampled from a woman aged 80 or older with active or convalescent COVID-19. Sequencing input: peripheral blood.

CDR3 amino acids: CASSFGTSGRYEQYF. The CDR3 nucleotides read TGTGCCAGCAGTTTCGGGACTAGCGGGAGGTACGAGCAGTACTTC. The chain carries TRBV27 and TRBJ2-7, with 15 bases identical to TRBD2. There are 15 residues in the CDR3. Germline CDR1 reads MNHEY; CDR2 reads SMNVEV (reference sequence). The trim removed 3 bases at V and 4 bases at J, leaving 1 base unmatched.